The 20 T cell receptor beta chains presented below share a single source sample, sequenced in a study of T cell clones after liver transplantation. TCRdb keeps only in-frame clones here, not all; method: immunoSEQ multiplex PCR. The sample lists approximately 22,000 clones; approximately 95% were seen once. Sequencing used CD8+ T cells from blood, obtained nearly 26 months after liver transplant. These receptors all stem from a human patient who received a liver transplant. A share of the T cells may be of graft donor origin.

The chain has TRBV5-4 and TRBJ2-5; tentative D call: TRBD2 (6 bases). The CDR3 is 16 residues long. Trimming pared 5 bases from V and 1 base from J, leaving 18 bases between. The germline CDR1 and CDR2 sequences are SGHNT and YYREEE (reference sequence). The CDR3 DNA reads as TGTGCCAGCAGTCTTGGGGGGTCGGCGGGCCAAGAGACCCAGTACTTC. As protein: CASSLGGSAGQETQYF. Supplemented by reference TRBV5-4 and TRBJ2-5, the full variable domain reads ETGVTQSPTHLIKTRGQQVTLRCSSQSGHNTVSWYQQALGQGPQFIFQYYREEENGRGNFPPRFSGLQFPNYSSELNVNALELDDSALYLCASSLGGSAGQETQYFGPGTRLLVL.

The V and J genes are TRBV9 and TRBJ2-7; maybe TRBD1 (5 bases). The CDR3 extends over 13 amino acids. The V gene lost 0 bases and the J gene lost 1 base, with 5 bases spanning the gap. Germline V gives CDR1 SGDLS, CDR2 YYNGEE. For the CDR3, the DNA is TGTGCCAGCAGCGTAGGGACATCCTACGAGCAGTACTTC. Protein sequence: CASSVGTSYEQYF. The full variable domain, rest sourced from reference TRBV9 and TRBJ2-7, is DSGVTQTPKHLITATGQRVTLRCSPRSGDLSVYWYQQSLDQGLQFLIQYYNGEERAKGNILERFSAQQFPDLHSELNLSSLELGDSALYFCASSVGTSYEQYFGPGTRLTVT.

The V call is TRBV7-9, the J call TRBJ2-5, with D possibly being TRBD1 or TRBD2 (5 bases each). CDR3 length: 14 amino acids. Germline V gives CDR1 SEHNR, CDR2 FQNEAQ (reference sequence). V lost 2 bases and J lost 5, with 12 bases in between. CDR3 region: CASSLRGVAETQYF. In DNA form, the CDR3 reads TGTGCCAGCAGCTTACGAGGGGTTGCGGAGACCCAGTACTTC.

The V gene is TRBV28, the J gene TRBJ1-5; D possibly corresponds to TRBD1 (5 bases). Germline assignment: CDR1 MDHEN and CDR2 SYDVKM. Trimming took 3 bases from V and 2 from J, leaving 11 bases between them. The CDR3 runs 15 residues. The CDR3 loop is CASSFQGTGNQPQHF. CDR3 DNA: TGTGCCAGCAGTTTTCAGGGCACAGGCAATCAGCCCCAGCATTTT.

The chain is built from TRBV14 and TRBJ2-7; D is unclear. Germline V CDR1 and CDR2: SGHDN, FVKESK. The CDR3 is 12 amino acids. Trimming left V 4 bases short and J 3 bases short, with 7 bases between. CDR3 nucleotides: TGTGCCAGCAGCCCAGCGAACTACGAGCAGTACTTC. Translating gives CASSPANYEQYF.

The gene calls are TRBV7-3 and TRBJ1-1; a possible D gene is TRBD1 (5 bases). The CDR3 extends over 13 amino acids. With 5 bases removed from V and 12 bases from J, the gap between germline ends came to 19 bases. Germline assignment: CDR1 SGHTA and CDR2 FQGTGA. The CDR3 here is CASSPDGGSATFF. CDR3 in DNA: TGTGCCAGCAGCCCCGACGGGGGAAGTGCGACTTTCTTT.

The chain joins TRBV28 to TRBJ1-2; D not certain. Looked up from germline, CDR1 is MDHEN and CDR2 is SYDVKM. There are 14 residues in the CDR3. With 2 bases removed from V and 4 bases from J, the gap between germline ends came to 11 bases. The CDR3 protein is CASSLDPGLYGYTF. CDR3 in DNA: TGTGCCAGCAGTTTAGACCCAGGCCTCTATGGCTACACCTTC.

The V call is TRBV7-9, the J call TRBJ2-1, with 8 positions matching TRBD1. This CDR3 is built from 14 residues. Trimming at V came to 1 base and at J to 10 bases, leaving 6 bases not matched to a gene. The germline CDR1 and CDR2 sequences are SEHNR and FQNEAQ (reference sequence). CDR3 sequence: CASSLGDRPREQFF. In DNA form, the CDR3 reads TGTGCCAGCAGCTTAGGGGACAGGCCGAGGGAGCAGTTCTTC.

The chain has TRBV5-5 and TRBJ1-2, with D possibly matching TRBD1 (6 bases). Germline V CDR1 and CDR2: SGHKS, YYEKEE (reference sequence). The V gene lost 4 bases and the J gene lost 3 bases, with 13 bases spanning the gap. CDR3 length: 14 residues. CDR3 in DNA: TGTGCCAGCAGCGCAGACGGGGGGCACTATGGCTACACCTTC. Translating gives CASSADGGHYGYTF.

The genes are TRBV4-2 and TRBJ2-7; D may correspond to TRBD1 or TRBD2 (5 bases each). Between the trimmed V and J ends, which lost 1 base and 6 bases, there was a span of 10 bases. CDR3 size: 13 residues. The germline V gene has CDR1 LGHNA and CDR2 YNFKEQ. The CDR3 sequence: CASSQVRGIEQYF. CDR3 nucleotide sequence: TGTGCCAGCAGCCAAGTGAGGGGAATCGAGCAGTACTTC.

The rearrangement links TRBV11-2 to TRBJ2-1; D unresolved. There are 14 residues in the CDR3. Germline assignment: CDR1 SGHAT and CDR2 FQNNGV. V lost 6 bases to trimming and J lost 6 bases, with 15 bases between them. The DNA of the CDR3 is TGTGCCAGCAGGACTGTAGACATTTCCAATGAGCAGTTCTTC. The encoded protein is CASRTVDISNEQFF.

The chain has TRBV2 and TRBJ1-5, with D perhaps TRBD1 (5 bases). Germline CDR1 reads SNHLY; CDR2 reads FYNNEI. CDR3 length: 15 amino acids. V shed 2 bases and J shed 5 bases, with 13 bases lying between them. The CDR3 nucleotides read TGTGCCAGCAGTGAATCAGGGCGGGTCTATCAGCCCCAGCATTTT. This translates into CASSESGRVYQPQHF.

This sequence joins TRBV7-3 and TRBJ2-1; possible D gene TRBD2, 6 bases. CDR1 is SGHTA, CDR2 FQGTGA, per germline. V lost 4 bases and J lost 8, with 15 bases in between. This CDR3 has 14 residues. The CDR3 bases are TGTGCCAGCAGCTCCGGGGGTCGGGGCCATGAGCAGTTCTTC. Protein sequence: CASSSGGRGHEQFF.

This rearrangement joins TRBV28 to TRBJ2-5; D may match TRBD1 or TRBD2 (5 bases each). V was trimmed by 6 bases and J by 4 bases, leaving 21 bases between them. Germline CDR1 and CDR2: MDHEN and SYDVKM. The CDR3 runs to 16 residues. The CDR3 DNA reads TGTGCCAGCAGCCTGGGTGGAGGATTGAGGGGAGAGACCCAGTACTTC. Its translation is CASSLGGGLRGETQYF.

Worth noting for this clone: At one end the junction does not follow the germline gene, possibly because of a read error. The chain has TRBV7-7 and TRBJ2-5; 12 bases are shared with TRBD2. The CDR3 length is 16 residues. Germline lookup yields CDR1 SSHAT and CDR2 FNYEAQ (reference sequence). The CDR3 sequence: CASSLGGLAGSETQYF. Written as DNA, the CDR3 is TGTGCTAGCAGCTTAGGCGGACTAGCGGGATCAGAGACCCAGTACTTC.

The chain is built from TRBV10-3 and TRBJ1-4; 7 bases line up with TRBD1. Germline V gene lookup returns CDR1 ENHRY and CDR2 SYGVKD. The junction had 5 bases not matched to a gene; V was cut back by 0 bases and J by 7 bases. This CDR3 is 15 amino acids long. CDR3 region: CAISESTGRVEKLFF. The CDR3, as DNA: TGTGCCATCAGTGAGTCGACAGGGAGGGTTGAAAAACTGTTTTTT.

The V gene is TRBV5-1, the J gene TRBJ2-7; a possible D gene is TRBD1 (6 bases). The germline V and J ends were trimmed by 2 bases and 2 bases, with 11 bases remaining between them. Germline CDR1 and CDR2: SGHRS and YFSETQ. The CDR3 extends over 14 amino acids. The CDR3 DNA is TGCGCCAGCAGCTTTGAGGGACAAGCCTACGAGCAGTACTTC. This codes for CASSFEGQAYEQYF.

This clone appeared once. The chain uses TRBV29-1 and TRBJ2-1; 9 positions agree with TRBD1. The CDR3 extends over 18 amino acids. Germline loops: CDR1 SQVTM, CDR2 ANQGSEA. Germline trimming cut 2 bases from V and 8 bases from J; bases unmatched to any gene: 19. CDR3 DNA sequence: TGCAGCGTTGAACTACAGGGGGCTGTCGGGGATGTTTTACATGAGCAGTTCTTC. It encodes CSVELQGAVGDVLHEQFF.

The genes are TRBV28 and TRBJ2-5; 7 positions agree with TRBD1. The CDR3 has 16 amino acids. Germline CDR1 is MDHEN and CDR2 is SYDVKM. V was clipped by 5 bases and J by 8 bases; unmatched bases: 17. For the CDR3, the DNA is TGTGCCAGCAGTCTTGACCGGGACAGACTAAGAGAAACCCAGTACTTC. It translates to CASSLDRDRLRETQYF.

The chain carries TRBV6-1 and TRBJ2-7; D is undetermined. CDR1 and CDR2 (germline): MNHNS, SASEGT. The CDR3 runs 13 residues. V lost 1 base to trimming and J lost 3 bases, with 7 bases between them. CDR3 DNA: TGTGCCAGCAGTGAAGGTCTTGACTACGAGCAGTACTTC. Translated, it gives CASSEGLDYEQYF.